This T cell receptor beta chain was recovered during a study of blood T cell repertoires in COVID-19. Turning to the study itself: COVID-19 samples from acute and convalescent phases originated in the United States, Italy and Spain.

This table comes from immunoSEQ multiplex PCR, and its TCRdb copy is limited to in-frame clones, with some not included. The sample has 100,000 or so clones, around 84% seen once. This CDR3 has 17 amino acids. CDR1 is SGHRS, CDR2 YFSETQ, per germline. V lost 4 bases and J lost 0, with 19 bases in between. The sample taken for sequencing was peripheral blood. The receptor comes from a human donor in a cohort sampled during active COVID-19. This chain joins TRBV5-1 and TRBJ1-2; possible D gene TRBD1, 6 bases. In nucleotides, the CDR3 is TGCGCCAGCAGCCCGATCACAGGGTCCCTCTCTAACTATGGCTACACCTTC. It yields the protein CASSPITGSLSNYGYTF.